These 28 T cell receptor delta chains originate from one sample sequenced in a study of Vδ1+ human thymocytes. Study-wide results and limits: Thymic TRG and TRD repertoires appeared highly polyclonal.

These TCRs are of unknown antigen specificity. RNA was extracted from the cells and then reverse transcribed. The CDR3 regions were amplified by multiplex PCR from V-gene primers to a constant-region primer. TCRdb re-called the multiplex PCR reads using CATT. The table records 54,000 or so delta-chain clones, roughly 15% of them present only once. Input material: Vdelta1+ gamma-delta thymocytes from the thymus. Subset meaning: FACS-sorted CD3+ TCRalphabeta- TCRVdelta1+ TCRVdelta2- thymocytes. The receptor source for this set is a boy in the first two years of life who had congenital heart surgery.

Regarding this clone: A clone one base away is much larger, so this may be a read error. The chain carries TRDV2 and TRDJ1; 9 bases line up with TRDD3. CDR3 length equals 12 residues. Trimming cost V 9 bases and J 3 bases; bases outside gene matches: 4. Germline values: CDR1 GEAIGNYY, CDR2 EKD. The CDR3 sequence is CATTGGADKLIF. CDR3 sequence (DNA): TGTGCCACAACTGGGGGAGCCGATAAACTCATCTTT.

V and J are TRDV1 and TRDJ1; D remains ambiguous. The germline CDR1 and CDR2 sequences are TSWWSYY and QGS. The V end lost 0 bases, the J end lost 6 bases, and 14 bases lay between the germline ends. The CDR3 sequence is 15 residues long. The CDR3 region has the DNA TGTGCTCTTGGGGAACTCGCCCTGTCTCCCCATAAACTCATCTTT. As protein: CALGELALSPHKLIF.

This sequence joins TRDV2 and TRDJ1; 10 bases fit TRDD3. V gave up 0 bases and J gave up 3 bases; unmatched junction bases: 6. The CDR3 spans 16 residues. Germline CDR1 is GEAIGNYY and CDR2 is EKD. This CDR3 is CACDTRGIRPADKLIF. The CDR3 DNA reads as TGTGCCTGTGACACCCGGGGGATACGCCCCGCCGATAAACTCATCTTT.

This chain links TRDV1 with TRDJ1; D ambiguous. The CDR3 is 16 amino acids. V lost 0 bases and J lost 0, with 11 bases in between. Looked up from germline, CDR1 is TSWWSYY and CDR2 is QGS. This CDR3 reads CALGELRVRYTDKLIF. The CDR3 coding sequence is TGTGCTCTTGGGGAACTGCGGGTAAGGTACACCGATAAACTCATCTTT.

Comment on this clone: This may come from a read error, since a much larger clone is one base off. The rearrangement links TRDV2 to TRDJ1; 13 nucleotides match TRDD3. The V and J ends lost 9 bases and 1 base, in that order; junction bases with no gene match: 7. The germline CDR1 and CDR2 sequences are GEAIGNYY and EKD. The CDR3 has 15 residues. CDR3 loop: CARLLGDTATDKLIF. For the CDR3, the DNA is TGTGCCCGGCTACTGGGGGATACGGCCACCGATAAACTCATCTTT.

The J gene is TRDJ1, the V gene TRDV1, with D maybe TRDD3 (6 bases). Germline lookup yields CDR1 TSWWSYY and CDR2 QGS. Trimming took off 4 bases at V and 5 bases at J, with 20 bases between the two ends. The CDR3 contains 16 residues. The CDR3 region is CALGGPGPDGGDKLIF. CDR3 in DNA: TGTGCTCTTGGGGGCCCTGGGCCGGATGGGGGGGATAAACTCATCTTT.

Note on this clone: Other DNA sequences in this specimen translate into the identical CDR3. V is TRDV1 and J is TRDJ1; TRDD3 matches 10 bases. After removal of 5 bases from V and 3 bases from J, the junction contained 15 bases not matched to a gene. Germline CDR1 reads TSWWSYY; CDR2 reads QGS. There are 18 residues in the CDR3. As DNA, the CDR3 is TGTGCTCTTGGGCCGCACCAAGTACTGGGGGATCGGCCCGATAAACTCATCTTT. Translated: CALGPHQVLGDRPDKLIF.

J is TRDJ1 and V is TRDV1; possibly TRDD3 for D (6 bases). Looked up from germline, CDR1 is TSWWSYY and CDR2 is QGS. The CDR3 sequence is 18 residues long. Trimming pared 4 bases from V and 0 bases from J, leaving 21 bases between. The CDR3 protein is CALGGSSTGRSYTDKLIF. CDR3 DNA: TGTGCTCTTGGGGGGTCGAGTACTGGGCGGTCGTACACCGATAAACTCATCTTT.

This clone turned up a few times. One end of the junction varies from germline; a read error may be responsible. The gene calls are TRDV1 and TRDJ1; tentatively, D is TRDD2 (5 bases). Germline loops: CDR1 TSWWSYY, CDR2 QGS. The CDR3 has 16 residues. This chain's CDR3 is CALGEPVLRRSDKLIF. CDR3 coding DNA: TGTGCTCTTGGGGAACCGGTCCTTCGCCGTTCCGACAAACTCATCTTT.

This clone was seen a handful of times. The chain carries TRDV1 and TRDJ1; 8 positions agree with TRDD3. The germline V gene encodes CDR1 TSWWSYY and CDR2 QGS. This CDR3 comprises 21 residues. J was trimmed by 2 bases and V by 0 bases; bases with no gene match: 20. The CDR3 loop reads CALGELKSLNYWGATTDKLIF. As DNA, the CDR3 is TGTGCTCTTGGGGAACTAAAATCCCTAAATTACTGGGGGGCTACTACCGATAAACTCATCTTT.

This clone occurred a few times. V gene TRDV1 combines with J gene TRDJ1; 11 bases are a match to TRDD3. Germline V gives CDR1 TSWWSYY, CDR2 QGS. With V trimmed by 0 bases and J by 0 bases, 27 bases remained unmatched. The CDR3 loop spans 25 amino acids. The CDR3 region is CALGELWGLPTQRVLGDRNTDKLIF. The CDR3 nucleotides read TGTGCTCTTGGGGAACTTTGGGGCCTTCCTACACAACGCGTACTGGGGGATAGAAACACCGATAAACTCATCTTT.

This clone was picked up one time. The junction departs from germline at one end; a sequencing error may be responsible. This chain connects TRDV1 to TRDJ1; 13 bases are a match to TRDD3. The CDR3 runs to 21 residues. Germline assignment: CDR1 TSWWSYY and CDR2 QGS. As DNA, the CDR3 is TGTGCTCTTGGGGAACTTCTGGCGGATTACAACTGGGGGATACGCACCTATAAACTCATCTTT. Residues: CALGELLADYNWGIRTYKLIF.

Details on this clone: A much larger clone lies a single base off, so this may be a read error. The chain couples TRDV2 to TRDJ1; D is ambiguous. The CDR3 consists of 10 residues. The germline V gene encodes CDR1 GEAIGNYY and CDR2 EKD. The CDR3 here is CACDTHKLTF. CDR3 bases: TGTGCCTGTGACACCCATAAACTCACCTTT.

The chain combines TRDV1 with TRDJ1; 7 bases are a match to TRDD3. The CDR3 sequence is 17 residues long. Germline lookup yields CDR1 TSWWSYY and CDR2 QGS. The V gene end was trimmed by 3 bases and the J gene end by 0 bases; junction bases not matched to a gene: 10. In nucleotides, the CDR3 is TGTGCTCTTGGGGATCCCCAGTACTGGGGCCACACCGATAAACTCATCTTT. This gives the protein CALGDPQYWGHTDKLIF.

This clone was detected only a few times. This chain uses TRDV1 with TRDJ1, with D possibly matching TRDD2 (5 bases). Germline V gives CDR1 TSWWSYY, CDR2 QGS. Deletions cut 1 base from V and 3 bases from J, with 21 bases between. The CDR3 extends over 18 amino acids. CDR3 region: CALGEPSLFRAESDKLIF. As DNA, the CDR3 is TGTGCTCTTGGGGAACCGTCCCTCTTCCGCGCAGAGTCCGATAAACTCATCTTT.

There are a few counts of this clone. This sequence joins TRDV1 and TRDJ1; 8 nucleotides agree with TRDD3. Trimming cost V 2 bases and J 0 bases; bases outside gene matches: 14. The germline CDR1 and CDR2 sequences are TSWWSYY and QGS. The CDR3 contains 19 residues. The CDR3 DNA reads as TGTGCTCTTGGGGAAAGACATGCGCGGGATACGGTGTACACCGATAAACTCATCTTT. It yields the protein CALGERHARDTVYTDKLIF.

The J gene is TRDJ1, the V gene TRDV1; 11 bases agree with TRDD3. The CDR3 runs 19 residues. The V segment lost 2 bases and the J segment 4 bases; nucleotides outside the gene matches: 15. The germline V gene has CDR1 TSWWSYY and CDR2 QGS. CDR3 sequence (DNA): TGTGCTCTTGGGGAAAGTCGAACTCTAACTGGGGGATATAACGATAAACTCATCTTT. This encodes CALGESRTLTGGYNDKLIF.

This clone was seen only a few times. The chain joins TRDV1 to TRDJ1; TRDD3 matches 8 bases. This CDR3 contains 18 residues. The V segment lost 0 bases and the J segment 0 bases; nucleotides outside the gene matches: 9. Germline V CDR1 and CDR2: TSWWSYY, QGS. This CDR3 reads CALGELKWGILYTDKLIF. The CDR3 DNA follows: TGTGCTCTTGGGGAACTTAAATGGGGGATCCTGTACACCGATAAACTCATCTTT.

This clone has ten or more counts. The chain recombines TRDV2 with TRDJ1; the D call may be TRDD1 or TRDD3 (5 bases each). V shed 0 bases and J shed 3 bases, with 22 bases lying between them. The V gene's germline CDR1 is GEAIGNYY and CDR2 EKD. The CDR3 sequence is 18 residues long. The CDR3 nucleotides read TGTGCCTGTGACACCGAATTTCCCGACAAAATACGCCCCGATAAACTCATCTTT. It is translated as CACDTEFPDKIRPDKLIF.

This clone came up a few times. V gene TRDV2 combines with J gene TRDJ1; 10 bases map to TRDD3. Germline CDR1 is GEAIGNYY and CDR2 is EKD. V gave up 0 bases and J gave up 1 base; unmatched junction bases: 25. CDR3 length: 23 amino acids. The CDR3 nucleotides are TGTGCCTGTGACACCGCGAGGATGGGAAGGTGGTGGGGGATACACCTAGGCACCGATAAACTCATCTTT. This encodes CACDTARMGRWWGIHLGTDKLIF.

This clone was seen only a few times. The chain is built from TRDV1 and TRDJ1, with 8 bases identical to TRDD3. Germline loops: CDR1 TSWWSYY, CDR2 QGS. CDR3 length equals 16 residues. Trimming cost V 5 bases and J 7 bases; bases outside gene matches: 15. CDR3: CALGTGYYGGIAKLIF. The CDR3, as DNA: TGTGCTCTTGGGACCGGATACTACGGGGGGATAGCTAAACTCATCTTT.

At least ten counts were recorded for this clone. The rearrangement links TRDV2 to TRDJ1; 7 nucleotides agree with TRDD3. The CDR3 is 14 residues long. The junction had 10 bases not matched to a gene; V was cut back by 5 bases and J by 5 bases. CDR1 and CDR2 (germline): GEAIGNYY, EKD. CDR3 sequence: CACVRDVLGDKLIF. DNA of the CDR3: TGTGCCTGTGTCCGAGACGTACTGGGGGATAAACTCATCTTT.

The chain has TRDV1 and TRDJ1; D might be TRDD3 (7 bases). The CDR3 is 22 residues long. V was clipped by 0 bases and J by 3 bases, with 32 bases between them. In germline, CDR1 is TSWWSYY, CDR2 QGS. This chain's CDR3 is CALGELALSYEGGGAISDKLIF. The CDR3 coding sequence is TGTGCTCTTGGGGAACTAGCCCTGTCCTACGAAGGTGGGGGAGCTATCTCCGATAAACTCATCTTT.

The V call is TRDV3, the J call TRDJ1, with a possible D match to TRDD3 (6 bases). The CDR3 is 16 residues long. The germline V gene encodes CDR1 TVYSNPD and CDR2 GDNSRS (reference sequence). Trimming cost V 5 bases and J 0 bases, with 22 bases left between them. CDR3 bases: TGTGCCCCTGTGAGGGGGGACCAGGATGACACCGATAAACTCATCTTT. This gives the protein CAPVRGDQDDTDKLIF.

The table lists this clone with a few counts. This chain connects TRDV1 to TRDJ1; possible D gene TRDD3, 5 bases. V lost 5 bases and J 4 bases, leaving 20 bases between the germline ends. The CDR3 is made up of 16 amino acids. CDR1 and CDR2 (germline): TSWWSYY, QGS. The CDR3 coding sequence is TGTGCTCTTGGGAGCTATTGCCCGTGGGGACTCGATAAACTCATCTTT. This codes for CALGSYCPWGLDKLIF.

The chain uses TRDV1 and TRDJ1, with TRDD3 identical over 13 bases. CDR1 is TSWWSYY, CDR2 QGS, per germline. This CDR3 region has 20 residues. V gave up 4 bases and J gave up 3 bases; unmatched junction bases: 17. Here the CDR3 DNA reads TGTGCTCTTGGGGCCTTCCTCAATACTGGGGGATACGGATGCGCCGATAAACTCATCTTT. This gives the protein CALGAFLNTGGYGCADKLIF.

The rearrangement uses TRDV1 and TRDJ1, with TRDD3 identical over 12 bases. CDR1 and CDR2 from the germline V gene are TSWWSYY and QGS. V dropped 3 bases and J dropped 0; count of bases not matched to a gene: 23. CDR3 size: 23 residues. CDR3 loop: CALGEACPSATGGYSSHTDKLIF. The CDR3 coding sequence is TGTGCTCTTGGGGAGGCCTGCCCCAGCGCAACTGGGGGATACAGTAGTCACACCGATAAACTCATCTTT.

The chain has TRDV1 and TRDJ1; D perhaps matches TRDD3 (6 bases). The CDR3 contains 20 residues. The germline V gene has CDR1 TSWWSYY and CDR2 QGS. V lost 1 base, J lost 5 bases, and 29 bases lay in between. The CDR3 loop reads CALGEQVRLNFYDTRDKLIF. Here the CDR3 DNA reads TGTGCTCTTGGGGAACAGGTGCGGCTCAACTTTTATGATACGCGGGATAAACTCATCTTT.